The source of this T cell receptor beta chain is a study of T cells in Graves' hyperthyroidism and ophthalmopathy. The study's findings and limits: Among clonotypes expanded in thyroid above 0.001, most were also found in blood.

Ten or more counts support this clonotype. Its target is not known. Amplification of TCR beta CDR3 regions used RNA as the template. First-round RT-PCR targeting the TCR CDR3 was performed with the HTBI primer set. TCRdb redid the calling of the multiplex PCR reads with MiXCR, one entry per CDR3 protein. The profile shows fewer than 250,000 distinct CDR3 sequences, roughly 22% of them singletons. Disease lasting under 3 months, a NOSPECS grade of at least 4, and a Clinical Activity Score of at least 3 were features of the ophthalmopathy patients. Looked up from germline, CDR1 is LNHDA and CDR2 is SQIVND (reference sequence). J lost 3 bases, V lost 4 bases, and 9 bases had no gene match. The CDR3 spans 16 residues.

Sequencing was performed on blood. The chain recombines TRBV19 with TRBJ1-1, with 9 bases fitting TRBD1. The TCR originated in a woman in her forties with Graves' ophthalmopathy. CDR3 sequence: CASSNLGDRVDTEAFF. CDR3 coding DNA: TGTGCCAGTAGTAACTTGGGGGACAGGGTGGACACTGAAGCTTTCTTT.